This T cell receptor (beta chain) is from a study of cytomegalovirus exposure and HLA in healthy donors. Study at large: Drawn from HLA-typed donors, about 82 million unique TCRs were held in an early data release.

Study-wide points: A prior analysis recorded that most TCR beta V segments were productive about 87% or about 30% of the time. Across donors, presence/absence analyses took sequencing depth to be roughly uniform.

On this clone itself: Its target is unknown. The junction differs from germline at one of its ends, possibly a read error.

The CDR3 has 13 residues. The germline CDR1 and CDR2 sequences are SSHAT and FNYEAQ (reference sequence). PCR employed 60 Vbeta and 13 Jbeta primers. How the authors handled the data: About 11 million of 70 million to 80 million unique TCR beta chains were shared, per a later count. The assay was immunoSEQ multiplex PCR, and TCRdb's table has in-frame clones only and misses some. V, J and clone size reflect that table, while D and trimming were determined from the DNA. The data hold under 200,000 clones, with roughly 73% observed a single time. The sequenced material came from PBMCs. The clonotype was recovered from a woman in her thirties or forties in good health and CMV-seropositive. The chain recombines TRBV7-7 with TRBJ2-2, with 7 bases identical to TRBD1. As DNA, the CDR3 is TGTGCTAGCAGCTCAACAGGGGCCGGGGAGCTGTTTTTT. This translates into CASSSTGAGELFF.